This entry lists 16 T cell receptor beta chains sequenced from one sample in a study of blood T cells in healthy people across ages (dated by TCRdb to between 2015 and 2016). The library was prepared using 5' RACE. TCRdb lists the instrument as Illumina HiSeq 2500. The second PCR ran for about 7 to 11 cycles and used a J-beta primer mix along with a sample-barcoded 5' primer. The public reads were reanalyzed by TCRdb: fastp trimming at Q25, MiXCR alignment, in-frame beta chains only. Duplicate CDR3 protein sequences are folded into a single record with the most common DNA and genes. The sample yields about 650,000 distinct CDR3 sequences; approximately 52% were counted once. Jointly, the top ten make up approximately 15% of the sample. Sequencing was done on a sample of blood. Every receptor here comes from a woman older than 75 in good health.

Note on this clonotype: A read error may be the cause here, since a much bigger clone is one base away. V usage is TRBV20-1 and J usage is TRBJ2-7, with D possibly TRBD2 on 5 matching bases. Germline CDR1 DFQATT, CDR2 SNEGSKA (reference sequence). CDR3 length: 14 residues. CDR3 in amino acids: CSVREDVGSYEQYF. The CDR3 DNA is TGCAGTGTTAGAGAAGATGTTGGGAGCTACGAGCAGTACTTC.

This clonotype showed up many times. The chain combines TRBV11-2 with TRBJ2-1, with 9 bases identical to TRBD2. This CDR3 contains 13 residues. V lost 1 base, J lost 12 bases, and 4 bases stayed unmatched. Germline CDR1 is SGHAT and CDR2 is FQNNGV. The CDR3 is CASSLGTSVVQFF. DNA for the CDR3: TGTGCCAGCAGCTTAGGGACTAGCGTCGTGCAGTTCTTC. The full variable domain, completed using reference TRBV11-2 and TRBJ2-1, is EAGVAQSPRYKIIEKRQSVAFWCNPISGHATLYWYQQILGQGPKLLIQFQNNGVVDDSQLPKDRFSAERLKGVDSTLKIQPAKLEDSAVYLCASSLGTSVVQFFGPGTRLTVL.

V is TRBV15 and J is TRBJ2-7; 8 nucleotides line up with TRBD2. Germline lookup yields CDR1 LNHNV and CDR2 YYDKDF (reference sequence). The CDR3 totals 15 residues. With 0 bases clipped from V and 2 bases from J, the junction kept 3 bases outside the gene matches. CDR3: CATSREASGPYEQYF. The DNA of the CDR3 is TGTGCCACCAGCAGAGAAGCTAGCGGGCCCTACGAGCAGTACTTC.

This clonotype was counted only a few times. The chain links TRBV3-1 to TRBJ2-2; the match to TRBD1 covers 8 bases. After removal of 4 bases from V and 3 bases from J, the junction contained 7 bases not matched to a gene. Germline V gene lookup returns CDR1 LGHDT and CDR2 YNNKEL (reference sequence). The CDR3 runs 16 residues. CDR3 nucleotides: TGTGCCAGCAGCCCAGGCGCAGGGGGCGACACCGGGGAGCTGTTTTTT. Protein sequence: CASSPGAGGDTGELFF.

V is TRBV9 and J is TRBJ2-1, with 9 bases fitting TRBD1. The CDR3 covers 17 residues. With 0 bases clipped from V and 5 bases from J, the junction kept 9 bases outside the gene matches. Looked up from germline, CDR1 is SGDLS and CDR2 is YYNGEE. CDR3 nucleotide sequence: TGTGCCAGCAGCGTAGCGGGGACAGGGAAACCCGACAATGAGCAGTTCTTC. This codes for CASSVAGTGKPDNEQFF.

The chain is built from TRBV9 and TRBJ2-5; TRBD1 matches at 11 bases. Germline loops: CDR1 SGDLS, CDR2 YYNGEE. The CDR3 length is 16 residues. The V gene end was trimmed by 3 bases and the J gene end by 5 bases; junction bases not matched to a gene: 9. The CDR3 DNA reads TGTGCCAGCAGCGGAAGCGCGGACAGGGGGCCGGAGACCCAGTACTTC. As protein: CASSGSADRGPETQYF.

The genes are TRBV15 and TRBJ2-3; 9 nucleotides line up with TRBD2. Looked up from germline, CDR1 is LNHNV and CDR2 is YYDKDF (reference sequence). The junction had 3 bases not matched to a gene; V was cut back by 5 bases and J by 0 bases. This CDR3 comprises 15 residues. CDR3 coding DNA: TGTGCCACCAGCTTAGCGGGGGCCAGCACAGATACGCAGTATTTT. Translating it yields CATSLAGASTDTQYF.

The table lists this clonotype with a few counts. V usage is TRBV5-1 and J usage is TRBJ2-5; TRBD1 matches at 8 bases. V lost 5 bases to trimming and J lost 1 base; unmatched junction nucleotides: 13. The V gene's germline CDR1 is SGHRS and CDR2 YFSETQ. The CDR3 is made up of 17 amino acids. The CDR3 loop is CASRKTWTGMSQETQYF. The DNA for the CDR3 is TGCGCCAGCAGGAAGACCTGGACAGGGATGTCCCAAGAGACCCAGTACTTC.

V usage is TRBV7-4 and J usage is TRBJ2-4, with 14 bases fitting TRBD2. Germline trimming cut 5 bases from V and 0 bases from J; bases unmatched to any gene: 12. In germline, CDR1 is SGHVT, CDR2 SQSDAQ. The CDR3 is 20 residues long. The CDR3 is CASSLRTSGGSILAKNIQYF. The DNA for the CDR3 is TGTGCCAGCAGCCTAAGGACTAGCGGGGGGTCCATCTTAGCCAAAAACATTCAGTACTTC.

This clonotype was counted many times. The V and J genes are TRBV24-1 and TRBJ2-1; TRBD1 might be the D (6 bases). The CDR3 totals 13 residues. CDR1 is KGHDR and CDR2 is SFDVKD in the germline V gene. V dropped 0 bases and J dropped 10 bases, with 9 bases sitting between them. This chain's CDR3 is CATSDLQGQEQFF. CDR3 sequence (DNA): TGTGCCACCAGTGATTTGCAGGGGCAGGAGCAGTTCTTC.

In the case of this clonotype: The junction departs from germline at one end; a sequencing error may be responsible. This chain uses TRBV5-1 with TRBJ1-5; no clear D gene. The CDR3 has 15 amino acids. Germline V gene sequence: CDR1 SGHRS, CDR2 YFSETQ. CDR3 loop: CAGSLGYGSNQPQHF. CDR3 in DNA: TGCGCCGGCAGCTTGGGGTATGGAAGCAATCAGCCCCAGCATTTT.

CDR3 bases: TGTGCCAGCAGTTTGACTTGGACGGATCAGCCCCAGCATTTT. This gives the protein CASSLTWTDQPQHF. The rearrangement uses TRBV28 and TRBJ1-5; D gene ambiguous. Between the trimmed V and J ends, which lost 3 bases and 5 bases, there was a span of 11 bases. Germline CDR1 reads MDHEN; CDR2 reads SYDVKM. The CDR3 is made up of 14 amino acids.

This clonotype occurred many times. This chain uses TRBV2 with TRBJ1-2; no definite D call. V was pared by 7 bases and J by 1 base, with 7 bases between. CDR1 is SNHLY and CDR2 is FYNNEI in the germline V gene. CDR3 size: 12 residues. The CDR3 loop is CASTYSNYGYTF. The CDR3 DNA follows: TGTGCCAGCACTTACAGTAACTATGGCTACACCTTC. The full variable domain, its missing parts supplied by reference TRBV2 and TRBJ1-2, is EPEVTQTPSHQVTQMGQEVILRCVPISNHLYFYWYRQILGQKVEFLVSFYNNEISEKSEIFDDQFSVERPDGSNFTLKIRSTKLEDSAMYFCASTYSNYGYTFGSGTRLTVV.

This clonotype was recorded many times. The genes are TRBV4-1 and TRBJ2-7; 7 nucleotides align to TRBD2. Germline values: CDR1 MGHRA, CDR2 YSYEKL. The trim removed 1 base at V and 2 bases at J, leaving 5 bases unmatched. CDR3 length: 15 residues. In DNA form, the CDR3 reads TGCGCCAGCAGCCAAGGACTAGCCCAGACCTACGAGCAGTACTTC. Its protein is CASSQGLAQTYEQYF.

With regard to this clonotype: This sequence may be a read error, since a much larger clone differs from it by one base. The rearrangement joins TRBV11-2 to TRBJ2-7; TRBD1 might be the D (6 bases). The CDR3 is made up of 13 amino acids. Germline values: CDR1 SGHAT, CDR2 FQNNGV. V lost 4 bases to trimming and J lost 3 bases, with 10 bases between them. The CDR3 spells CASSSGQNYEQYF. The CDR3 coding sequence is TGTGCCAGCAGCTCCGGACAGAACTACGAGCAGTACTTC.

This clonotype was picked up many times. The chain joins TRBV3-1 to TRBJ2-5; 10 bases line up with TRBD2. The CDR3 is 14 amino acids. Looked up from germline, CDR1 is LGHDT and CDR2 is YNNKEL (reference sequence). V gave up 4 bases and J gave up 1 base; unmatched junction bases: 0. CDR3 amino acids: CASSRTSGQETQYF. CDR3 nucleotides: TGTGCCAGCAGCCGGACTAGCGGCCAAGAGACCCAGTACTTC.